This TCR beta chain was observed in a study of CD8 T cells in Susac syndrome. Germline-derived CDR1 and CDR2 are LGHDT and YNNKEL (reference sequence). CDR3 length: 17 residues. Trimming at V came to 2 bases and at J to 4 bases, leaving 13 bases not matched to a gene. This clonotype was found a few times. An amount of RNA that ranged from roughly 0.45 to 1 ug was reverse transcribed with random hexamers. Via MiXCR, TCRdb re-called the immunoSEQ multiplex PCR reads, giving one row per CDR3 protein. In the table there are around 220,000 distinct CDR3 sequences, 90% to 95% of which are singletons. The TCR originated in a human donor with multiple sclerosis. The chain employs TRBV3-1 and TRBJ2-7; 8 bases match TRBD1. Material for sequencing was CD8+ T cells from PBMCs. This CDR3 reads CASSQLFGQGMGYEQYF. The CDR3 nucleotides read TGTGCCAGCAGCCAACTCTTTGGACAGGGCATGGGATACGAGCAGTACTTC.